These T cell receptor beta chains were read from a single sample in a study of T cell responses to AZD1222 COVID-19 vaccine. The assay was immunoSEQ multiplex PCR, and TCRdb's table has in-frame clones only and misses some. This sample has some 64,000 clones; approximately 84% occur once, and the top ten carry around 15%. Sequencing used peripheral blood, obtained on day 0 of AZD1222 vaccination. The origin of the receptors is an adult in good health. CDR3s include the opening cysteine and the closing phenylalanine or tryptophan. The D gene is left open where the match is weak. Part of the rows lack a size; the others show once, few, many or a class for expanded clones.

V	size	J	D	CDR3	DNA
TRBV11-2	-	TRBJ2-1	TRBD2	CASSLTGTSFYNEQFF	TGTGCCAGCAGCCTAACCGGGACTAGCTTCTACAATGAGCAGTTCTTC
TRBV7-6	few	TRBJ1-5	TRBD1	CASSPYRGLSNQPQHF	TGTGCCAGCAGCCCTTACAGGGGTTTGAGTAATCAGCCCCAGCATTTT
TRBV7-2	-	TRBJ1-1	-	CASSFGVLNTEAFF	TGTGCCAGCAGCTTCGGGGTTCTGAACACTGAAGCTTTCTTT
TRBV6-1	-	TRBJ1-6	-	CASSEATSPLHF	TGTGCCAGCAGTGAAGCGACTTCACCCCTCCACTTT
TRBV11-1	few	TRBJ2-5	-	CASSPGLRLVGETQYF	TGTGCCAGCAGCCCGGGCCTACGGCTCGTCGGCGAGACCCAGTACTTC
TRBV2	-	TRBJ2-2	-	CASSRDTSYTGELFF	TGTGCCAGCAGCCGGGACACCTCCTACACCGGGGAGCTGTTTTTT
TRBV30	-	TRBJ2-1	TRBD2	CAWTRPLAGLSYNEQFF	TGTGCCTGGACCCGTCCCCTAGCGGGGCTCTCCTACAATGAGCAGTTCTTC
TRBV3-1/TRBV3-2	-	TRBJ1-2	-	CASWSAGTKGYTF	TGTGCCAGCTGGTCGGCAGGGACTAAAGGCTACACCTTC
TRBV30	-	TRBJ1-2	-	CAWSVETGANYGYTF	TGTGCCTGGAGTGTAGAGACAGGAGCTAACTATGGCTACACCTTC
TRBV4-2	-	TRBJ2-3	-	CASSQDGSTSTDTQYF	TGTGCCAGCAGCCAAGATGGAAGCACTAGCACAGATACGCAGTATTTT
TRBV6-2/TRBV6-3	-	TRBJ1-6	TRBD1	CASSRRTGDNSPLHF	TGTGCCAGCAGTCGGAGGACAGGGGATAATTCACCCCTCCACTTT
TRBV11-3	-	TRBJ2-6	-	CASSLTFWAWSTGANVLTF	TGTGCCAGCAGCCTAACGTTCTGGGCATGGAGCACTGGGGCCAACGTCCTGACTTTC